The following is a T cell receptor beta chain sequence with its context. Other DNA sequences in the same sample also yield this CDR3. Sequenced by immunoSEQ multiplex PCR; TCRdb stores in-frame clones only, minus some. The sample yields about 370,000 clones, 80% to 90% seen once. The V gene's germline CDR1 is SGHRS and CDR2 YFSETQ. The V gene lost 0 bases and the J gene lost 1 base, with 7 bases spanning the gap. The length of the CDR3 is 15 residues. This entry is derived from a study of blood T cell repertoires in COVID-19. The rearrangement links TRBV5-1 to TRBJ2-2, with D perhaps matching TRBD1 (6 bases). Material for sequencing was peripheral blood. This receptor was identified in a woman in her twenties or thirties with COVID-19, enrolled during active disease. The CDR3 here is CASSLEGQNTGELFF. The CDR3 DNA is TGCGCCAGCAGCTTGGAGGGACAGAACACCGGGGAGCTGTTTTTT.